Sequencing of this T cell receptor (beta chain) was carried out in a study of cytomegalovirus exposure and HLA in healthy donors. 13 Jbeta primers and 60 Vbeta primers were used for the PCR. Here immunoSEQ multiplex PCR was the method, and the copy in TCRdb shows in-frame clones only, minus some. The sample carries about 130,000 clones, more than 8% recorded once. General study findings and limits: There were three CMV-associated chains whose specificity for CMV antigens was confirmed in vitro. In a later analysis, TCR beta V- and J-gene trimming was associated with a missense DCLRE1C variant. Reported results showed that the classifier diagnosed cytomegalovirus status with high specificity and sensitivity.

Nominally healthy donors provided the samples, though records likely missed some immune exposures. This CDR3 is 14 amino acids long. The V and J ends lost 5 bases and 0 bases respectively, with 10 bases between them. The germline V gene has CDR1 LNHDA and CDR2 SQIVND (reference sequence). This clone occurred a few times. The antigen is not known. The material sequenced was PBMCs. The rearrangement uses TRBV19 and TRBJ1-2; D is possibly TRBD1 (5 bases). The sequence was collected from a man aged 40-55 years in good health and CMV-seronegative. CDR3 in DNA: TGTGCCAGTAGTCCCACGACAGCTAACTATGGCTACACCTTC. Its protein is CASSPTTANYGYTF.